The T cell receptor (beta chain) described here comes from a study of shared clonotypes between healthy human individuals. Findings of the study overall: Naive subsets generally exceeded memory subsets in estimated richness. In having few donors, the study represented limited genetic and exposure-history diversity.

Over several immunoSEQ plates, each subset's genomic DNA was distributed in even portions. Original data processing: There were no quality scores in the junction-only immunoSEQ sequences, so filtering differed. Measured with immunoSEQ multiplex PCR; TCRdb has only the in-frame clones, and not every one. V and J calls and clone size follow that table, whereas D and trimming were derived from the DNA. The repertoire holds millions of clones, with over 85% as singletons. V was cut by 3 bases and J by 4 bases, with 16 bases left in between. Germline CDR1 and CDR2: SGHDT and YYEEEE. This CDR3 has 15 amino acids. A remark on this clone: Antigen specificity is unknown.

Material for sequencing was naive CD4+ T cells from PBMCs. Subset denoted: CD45RA+ positively selected. The chain employs TRBV5-6 and TRBJ1-2, with D hard to call. This clonotype was obtained from a young man in good health. Some clones in this sample may be carry-over from other donors' samples. CDR3 sequence reads: CASSSKGRMVYGYTF. CDR3 coding DNA: TGTGCCAGCAGCTCAAAGGGAAGAATGGTCTATGGCTACACCTTC.